In its sample, the clone carrying this TCR beta chain ranks as medium-sized. The antigen is not known. Unique molecular identifiers, one per molecule, were present on every TCR cDNA molecule. TCRdb called the 5' RACE reads again in MiXCR, with one record for every CDR3 protein. This sample carries a few thousand distinct CDR3 sequences, around 5% of them seen once, and the ten largest clones take roughly 13%. The record originates from a study of spatial heterogeneity in lung cancer. Study-wide background: Raw reads showed each unique TCR and UMI combination turning up more than ten times on average.

Time point described: sample taken at primary tumor resection. Study outcomes and limitations: Intratumoral expanded alpha and beta TCR counts were found to track tumor mutation counts.

CDR1 and CDR2 (germline): LGHNT, FRNRAP. The CDR3 covers 12 residues. V was cut by 8 bases and J by 4 bases, with 8 bases left in between. This clonotype originated in a female donor with early-stage non-small cell lung cancer. The chain combines TRBV12-5 with TRBJ2-2, with D uncertain. The sample here was lung tumor tissue, taken at surgery. DNA of the CDR3: TGTGCTAGTAGCAGAGGCACCGGGGAGCTGTTTTTT. Translated: CASSRGTGELFF.